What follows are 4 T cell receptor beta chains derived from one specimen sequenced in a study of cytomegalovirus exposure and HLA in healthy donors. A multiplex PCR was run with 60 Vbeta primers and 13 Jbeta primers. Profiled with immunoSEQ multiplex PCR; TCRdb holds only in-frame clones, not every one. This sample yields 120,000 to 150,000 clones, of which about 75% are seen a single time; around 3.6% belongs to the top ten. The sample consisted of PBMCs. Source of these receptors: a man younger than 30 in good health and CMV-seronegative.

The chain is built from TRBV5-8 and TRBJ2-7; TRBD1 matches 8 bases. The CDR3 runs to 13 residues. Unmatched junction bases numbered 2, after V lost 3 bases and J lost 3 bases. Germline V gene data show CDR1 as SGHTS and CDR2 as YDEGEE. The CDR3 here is CASSSTGGYEQYF. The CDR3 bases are TGTGCCAGCAGCTCCACAGGGGGCTACGAGCAGTACTTC.

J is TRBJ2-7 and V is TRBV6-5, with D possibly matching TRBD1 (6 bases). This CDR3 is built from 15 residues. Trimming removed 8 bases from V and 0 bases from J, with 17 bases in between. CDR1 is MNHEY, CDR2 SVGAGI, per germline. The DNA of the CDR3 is TGTGCCAGCCAGAGACAGGCGTCTAGCTCCTACGAGCAGTACTTC. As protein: CASQRQASSSYEQYF.

The CDR3 nucleotides are TGTGCCAGCAGCGTAGCTGCAGGGACAGGGGTGACTAAATCCTACAATGAGCAGTTCTTC. As protein: CASSVAAGTGVTKSYNEQFF. The J gene is TRBJ2-1, the V gene TRBV9; 10 bases agree with TRBD1. From germline, CDR1 is SGDLS and CDR2 YYNGEE. The V and J ends lost 0 bases and 1 base, in that order; junction bases with no gene match: 13. This CDR3 spans 20 amino acids. The full variable domain, with the rest looked up from reference TRBV9 and TRBJ2-1, is DSGVTQTPKHLITATGQRVTLRCSPRSGDLSVYWYQQSLDQGLQFLIQYYNGEERAKGNILERFSAQQFPDLHSELNLSSLELGDSALYFCASSVAAGTGVTKSYNEQFFGPGTRLTVL.

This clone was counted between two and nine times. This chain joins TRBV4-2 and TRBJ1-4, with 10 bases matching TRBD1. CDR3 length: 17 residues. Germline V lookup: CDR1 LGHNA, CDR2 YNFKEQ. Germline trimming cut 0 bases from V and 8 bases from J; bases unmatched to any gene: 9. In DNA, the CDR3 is TGTGCCAGCAGCCAAGATGGGAGCGGGACAGGGGTCGAAAAACTGTTTTTT. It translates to CASSQDGSGTGVEKLFF.